This entry lists 10 T cell receptor beta chains sequenced from one sample in a study of Ad26.COV2.S vaccination and SARS-CoV-2 variants (dated by TCRdb to the early 2020s). The treatment or condition label for this specimen denotes: some 20 received Ad26.COV2.S at low or high dose, single or two shots; 5 received placebo; per-sample allocation not given. Repertoires of vaccine and placebo recipients were sequenced from samples collected on day 63 after the first injection. The library was made by the immunoSEQ multiplex PCR assay. As stored in TCRdb, this immuneACCESS dataset retains in-frame rearrangements with V and J assigned. A fraction of the clones does not appear; measured against another copy, unresolved V genes explain less than half of the discrepancy, and the remainder lacks a known reason. The sample table lists roughly 350,000 clones, less than 90% of them with a count of one. Jointly, the top ten make up over 8.5% of the sample.

The sequencing used peripheral blood, collected in a trial of Ad26.COV2.S vaccine versus placebo. These TCRs come from a person aged 18 to 65 who received the Ad26.COV2.S COVID-19 vaccine or a placebo.

This rearrangement joins TRBV19 to TRBJ2-7, with 7 bases lining up with TRBD2. The CDR3 totals 13 residues. CDR1 is LNHDA and CDR2 is SQIVND in the germline V gene (reference sequence). V trimming: 5 bases; J trimming: 2 bases; junction bases outside the gene matches: 3. The CDR3 DNA sequence: TGTGCCAGTAGTGCGGGGGAGACCTACGAGCAGTACTTC. This codes for CASSAGETYEQYF.

J is TRBJ1-5 and V is TRBV7-8, with D possibly matching TRBD1 (5 bases). The CDR3 is made up of 15 amino acids. Trimming stripped 1 base from V and 4 bases from J, with 11 bases between. Germline loops: CDR1 SGHVS, CDR2 FQNEAQ. The CDR3 loop reads CASSLGRAGNQPQHF. The CDR3 DNA is TGTGCCAGCAGCTTAGGGCGGGCAGGGAATCAGCCCCAGCATTTT.

The CDR3 sequence: CSVRGTGVGEQYF. The DNA for the CDR3 is TGCAGCGTTAGGGGGACAGGGGTTGGGGAGCAGTACTTC. The V and J genes are TRBV29-1 and TRBJ2-7, with 10 bases lining up with TRBD1. From germline, CDR1 is SQVTM and CDR2 ANQGSEA. The V gene end was trimmed by 5 bases and the J gene end by 7 bases; junction bases not matched to a gene: 8. The CDR3 is made up of 13 amino acids.

This sequence joins TRBV7-6 and TRBJ1-4, with D unclear. The V gene lost 6 bases and the J gene lost 5 bases, with 13 bases spanning the gap. Germline V gives CDR1 SGHVS, CDR2 FNYEAQ. The CDR3 runs to 14 residues. CDR3 sequence (DNA): TGTGCCAGCAGGCCGATTTGGGGAAATGAAAAACTGTTTTTT. As protein: CASRPIWGNEKLFF.

This chain uses TRBV5-1 with TRBJ2-1; 10 positions match TRBD1. Germline-derived CDR1 and CDR2 are SGHRS and YFSETQ. The CDR3 length is 14 residues. Germline trimming cut 5 bases from V and 2 bases from J; bases unmatched to any gene: 1. The CDR3 loop reads CASSDRGPYNEQFF. Here the CDR3 DNA reads TGCGCCAGCAGTGACAGGGGGCCCTACAATGAGCAGTTCTTC.

Only a few counts were recorded for this clone. This sequence joins TRBV21-1 and TRBJ2-2; the table's D call, TRBD1, has no DNA check behind it. TRBV21-1 counts as a pseudogene. CDR3 length: 16 residues. Here the CDR3 reads CASSTPRGCETGELFF. The CDR3 DNA reads TGTGCCAGCAGCACCCCGAGGGGGTGTGAGACCGGGGAGCTGTTTTTT.

This clone has more than one count but fewer than ten. The V call is TRBV18, the J call TRBJ1-5; D is uncertain. Germline loops: CDR1 KGHSH, CDR2 LQKENI. The CDR3 runs to 13 residues. The germline V and J ends were trimmed by 1 base and 5 bases, with 6 bases remaining between them. The chain's CDR3 is CASSPQEDQPQHF. CDR3 bases: TGTGCCAGCTCACCACAGGAAGATCAGCCCCAGCATTTT. Supplemented by reference TRBV18 and TRBJ1-5, the full variable domain reads NAGVMQNPRHLVRRRGQEARLRCSPMKGHSHVYWYRQLPEEGLKFMVYLQKENIIDESGMPKERFSAEFPKEGPSILRIQQVVRGDSAAYFCASSPQEDQPQHFGDGTRLSIL.

This sequence joins TRBV7-2 and TRBJ1-1; D not certain. The ends were cut back, 1 base at V and 9 bases at J, with 9 bases in the middle. The CDR3 extends over 12 amino acids. Germline assignment: CDR1 SGHTA and CDR2 FQGNSA. The CDR3 bases are TGTGCCAGCAGCTTAGACATAGGGAAAGCTTTCTTT. Translated, it gives CASSLDIGKAFF.

CDR3 protein: CASSSIAGANTGELFF. DNA for the CDR3: TGTGCCAGCAGCTCCATAGCGGGAGCGAACACCGGGGAGCTGTTTTTT. The chain carries TRBV7-3 and TRBJ2-2; TRBD2 agrees at 9 bases. V trimming: 4 bases; J trimming: 0 bases; junction bases outside the gene matches: 3. CDR3 size: 16 residues. CDR1 SGHTA and CDR2 FQGTGA come from the germline V gene. The full variable domain, completed using reference TRBV7-3 and TRBJ2-2, is GAGVSQTPSNKVTEKGKYVELRCDPISGHTALYWYRQSLGQGPEFLIYFQGTGAADDSGLPNDRFFAVRPEGSVSTLKIQRTERGDSAVYLCASSSIAGANTGELFFGEGSRLTVL.

This rearrangement joins TRBV27 to TRBJ2-2, with a tentative D call TRBD2 (6 bases). The V end lost 2 bases, the J end lost 3 bases, and 7 bases lay between the germline ends. Germline-derived CDR1 and CDR2 are MNHEY and SMNVEV (reference sequence). The CDR3 is 14 amino acids. DNA of the CDR3: TGTGCCAGCAGTTTAGCGGGGTACACCGGGGAGCTGTTTTTT. Translating it yields CASSLAGYTGELFF.